Following are 24 T cell receptor beta chains from one sample sequenced in a study of monozygotic twins with inflammatory bowel disease. TCRdb re-called the 5' RACE reads and gives one entry per CDR3 protein, without DNA. In total, the table holds fewer than 200,000 distinct CDR3 sequences. Specimen: blood. The source is a human donor with ulcerative colitis or Crohn's disease, or a healthy co-twin of an affected twin (not recorded which).

The rearrangement joins TRBV20-1 to TRBJ1-1; TCRdb's D gene call, TRBD1, goes unchecked for lack of DNA. The CDR3 extends over 12 amino acids. Germline lookup yields CDR1 DFQATT and CDR2 SNEGSKA (reference sequence). CDR3 residues: CSVWTGNTEAFF.

The chain joins TRBV6-1 to TRBJ2-7. The CDR3 loop spans 14 amino acids. Germline assignment: CDR1 MNHNS and CDR2 SASEGT. CDR3 in amino acids: CASTEAGLTYEQYF.

J is TRBJ2-2 and V is TRBV6-1; TCRdb's assignment of TRBD1 cannot be checked, as there is no DNA. The length of the CDR3 is 16 residues. Germline-derived CDR1 and CDR2 are MNHNS and SASEGT. CDR3: CASTSQDRGGPGELFF.

V and J are TRBV24-1 and TRBJ2-2; TCRdb designates TRBD1, a call that cannot be tested without DNA. The CDR3 is 13 residues long. Germline CDR1 is KGHDR and CDR2 is SFDVKD. CDR3 in amino acids: CATRQGQTGELFF.

The genes are TRBV19 and TRBJ2-5; TCRdb's D call of TRBD1 is untestable without DNA. The V gene's germline CDR1 is LNHDA and CDR2 SQIVND (reference sequence). The CDR3 is 19 amino acids. The chain's CDR3 is CASSISAFEGQGSKETQYF.

The genes are TRBV4-1 and TRBJ1-3. The V gene's germline CDR1 is MGHRA and CDR2 YSYEKL. The length of the CDR3 is 13 residues. CDR3 protein: CASSQDRGNTIYF.

CDR3 region: CSVETGGRAGEGTDTQYF. V usage is TRBV29-1 and J usage is TRBJ2-3; TCRdb selects TRBD1, and the lack of DNA leaves this call unchecked. This CDR3 comprises 18 residues. Per germline, CDR1 SQVTM and CDR2 ANQGSEA.

The chain combines TRBV11-1 with TRBJ2-5; TCRdb's assignment of TRBD2 cannot be checked, as there is no DNA. From germline, CDR1 is SGHAT and CDR2 FQDESV (reference sequence). The CDR3 runs to 17 residues. CDR3 residues: CASSLALRRAAGETQYF.

The chain links TRBV20-1 to TRBJ1-1. The CDR3 contains 14 residues. Germline V gives CDR1 DFQATT, CDR2 SNEGSKA (reference sequence). The CDR3: CSARPAFLSPEAFF.

V usage is TRBV6-1 and J usage is TRBJ2-7. The germline CDR1 and CDR2 sequences are MNHNS and SASEGT. There are 12 residues in the CDR3. The CDR3 spells CASRDWYYEQYF.

The J gene is TRBJ2-7, the V gene TRBV12-3 or TRBV12-4; TCRdb indicates TRBD1, and absent DNA this call remains unverified. The length of the CDR3 is 15 residues. The CDR3 here is CASSFGGTGEYEQYF.

The chain has TRBV20-1 and TRBJ1-5; there is no DNA to check the TCRdb D call of TRBD1. This CDR3 contains 16 residues. The germline CDR1 and CDR2 sequences are DFQATT and SNEGSKA (reference sequence). The CDR3 spells CSAPQGGTGGNQPQHF.

The rearrangement links TRBV7-8 to TRBJ2-6; TCRdb outputs TRBD1, but without DNA this stays unchecked. Germline CDR1 reads SGHVS; CDR2 reads FQNEAQ. The CDR3 is 18 amino acids. The CDR3 here is CASSLVGTGGVGANVLTF.

The chain combines TRBV4-2 with TRBJ1-5. CDR3 size: 16 residues. Germline CDR1 LGHNA, CDR2 YNFKEQ. The CDR3 region is CASSPLGGMGNQPQHF.

V gene TRBV28 combines with J gene TRBJ2-7; no DNA is available, so the TRBD1 call from TCRdb remains unchecked. The CDR3 length is 16 residues. Germline V CDR1 and CDR2: MDHEN, SYDVKM. The CDR3 here is CASSLSGTGGSYEQYF.

J is TRBJ2-1 and V is TRBV20-1; the TCRdb D gene call, TRBD1, has no DNA to confirm it. Per the germline V gene, CDR1 is DFQATT and CDR2 is SNEGSKA (reference sequence). The CDR3 is 13 amino acids. The CDR3 loop is CSARRTAYNEQFF.

The gene calls are TRBV4-1 and TRBJ2-5; TCRdb gives TRBD1 as the D gene, but with no DNA this cannot be confirmed. The V gene's germline CDR1 is MGHRA and CDR2 YSYEKL. The CDR3 consists of 16 residues. CDR3 amino acids: CASSQVEGQGQETQYF.

This chain links TRBV19 with TRBJ1-2; TCRdb's assignment of TRBD1 cannot be checked, as there is no DNA. The CDR3 covers 15 residues. Per the germline V gene, CDR1 is LNHDA and CDR2 is SQIVND (reference sequence). The chain's CDR3 is CASSARQDRSYGYTF.

This sequence joins TRBV27 and TRBJ2-7. CDR1 is MNHEY, CDR2 SMNVEV, per germline (reference sequence). The CDR3 totals 12 residues. This CDR3 is CASGRRSDEQYF.

This rearrangement joins TRBV7-3 to TRBJ2-2; TCRdb calls TRBD2, which cannot be checked without DNA. Germline assignment: CDR1 SGHTA and CDR2 FQGTGA. This CDR3 has 18 amino acids. The CDR3 sequence: CASSIHPPAGANTGELFF.

This chain links TRBV20-1 with TRBJ2-1. Looked up from germline, CDR1 is DFQATT and CDR2 is SNEGSKA (reference sequence). The CDR3 is 16 residues long. CDR3 residues: CSARDLGSGSYNEQFF.

The chain has TRBV12-3 or TRBV12-4 and TRBJ1-2; TCRdb's D call of TRBD1 is untestable without DNA. The CDR3 loop spans 15 amino acids. This CDR3 is CASYLGGTTNYGYTF.

This chain joins TRBV19 and TRBJ1-5; TCRdb's D call of TRBD1 is untestable without DNA. The germline CDR1 and CDR2 sequences are LNHDA and SQIVND (reference sequence). This CDR3 has 15 residues. CDR3 sequence: CASMDRAYSNQPQHF. The full variable domain, rest sourced from reference TRBV19 and TRBJ1-5, is DGGITQSPKYLFRKEGQNVTLSCEQNLNHDAMYWYRQDPGQGLRLIYYSQIVNDFQKGDIAEGYSVSREKKESFPLTVTSAQKNPTAFYLCASMDRAYSNQPQHFGDGTRLSIL.

This chain connects TRBV7-2 to TRBJ2-3; TCRdb returns TRBD2, unconfirmable since there is no DNA. The CDR3 covers 15 residues. The germline V gene encodes CDR1 SGHTA and CDR2 FQGNSA. CDR3 protein: CASSLTVNRAPTQYF.